This is a list of T cell receptor beta chains from one sample in a study of Ad26.COV2.S vaccination and SARS-CoV-2 variants. The table came from immunoSEQ multiplex PCR; TCRdb's copy has only in-frame clones and leaves some out. This sample has 450,000 to 550,000 clones, with 85% to 90% found just once. Here the sequenced sample was peripheral blood, taken in a trial of Ad26.COV2.S vaccine versus placebo. All receptors come from a person aged 18-65 years who received the Ad26.COV2.S COVID-19 vaccine or a placebo. The CDR3 runs from the conserved cysteine through the conserved F or W. The D gene is left open where the match is weak. A clone size is listed for some rows: how often the clone was seen (once, few, many), or a class if it is expanded.

D,J,V,size,DNA,CDR3
.,TRBJ2-3,TRBV20-1,.,TGCAGTGCTAGTGGGGCACCTGGATATACGCAGTATTTT,CSASGAPGYTQYF
.,TRBJ2-5,TRBV27,.,TGTGCCAGCAGTTTAAGTTGGGAGACCCAGTACTTC,CASSLSWETQYF
.,TRBJ1-1,TRBV7-9,.,TGTGCCAGCAGGAGAGAAATGAACACTGAAGCTTTCTTT,CASRREMNTEAFF
TRBD2,TRBJ2-3,TRBV18,.,TGTGCCAGCTCACCACGGACTAGTGGTTTCCAGAACACAGATACGCAGTATTTT,CASSPRTSGFQNTDTQYF
TRBD1,TRBJ2-3,TRBV10-3,.,TGTGCCATCAGGCGGACAGGGGACTCGGATACGCAGTATTTT,CAIRRTGDSDTQYF
TRBD1,TRBJ2-2,TRBV11-1,.,TGTGCCAGCAGCTTAGGAGGACAGGGGTGGCCTACGGAGCTGTTTTTT,CASSLGGQGWPTELFF
.,TRBJ1-2,TRBV3-1/TRBV3-2,.,TGTGCCAGCAGCCAAGCGCAGGCTAGTTCAGTCTTC,CASSQAQASSVF
.,TRBJ2-1,TRBV6-2/TRBV6-3,once,TGTGCCAGCAGCCTGCGACTAAACCGCGACGATGAGCAGTTCTTC,CASSLRLNRDDEQFF
.,TRBJ2-5,TRBV5-5,.,TGTGCCAGCAGCTTGGGCGCGGATAAGGAGACCCAGTACTTC,CASSLGADKETQYF
.,TRBJ2-3,TRBV5-4,.,TGTGCCAGCAGCTTGGGGGCAGGCACAGATACGCAGTATTTT,CASSLGAGTDTQYF
TRBD2,TRBJ2-1,TRBV29-1,.,TGCAGCGTTGCACGAATCCTAGCGGAACCCAATGAGCAGTTCTTC,CSVARILAEPNEQFF
.,TRBJ2-5,TRBV7-9,.,TGTGCCAGCAGTCCCCAAGAGACCCAGTACTTC,CASSPQETQYF
.,TRBJ1-2,TRBV9,once,TGTGCCAGCAGCCCCCGCCGGGACACTTTCTATGGCTACACCTTC,CASSPRRDTFYGYTF
.,TRBJ1-4,TRBV7-9,.,TGTGCCAGCAGCTCACCGGGGGGCGGAGAAAAACTGTTTTTT,CASSSPGGGEKLFF
.,TRBJ1-6,TRBV6-5,.,TGTGCCAGCAGTTATAGGGGTTCACCCCTCCACTTT,CASSYRGSPLHF
TRBD1,TRBJ1-4,TRBV5-1,.,TGCGCCAGCAGCTCGGACAGGGTCAAACTGTTTTTT,CASSSDRVKLFF
.,TRBJ1-6,TRBV3-1/TRBV3-2,few,TGTGCCAGCAGCCGCTTCCGGGGACCAAATTCACCCCTCCACTTT,CASSRFRGPNSPLHF
TRBD1,TRBJ2-6,TRBV19,.,TGTGCCAGCACTAAGTTTGGACCCGGGACAGGTCTAACTACTGGGGCCAACGTCCTGACTTTC,CASTKFGPGTGLTTGANVLTF
.,TRBJ1-5,TRBV3-1/TRBV3-2,.,TGTGCCAGCAGCCAAGATTATGCCAGGTCAAGGAATCAGCCCCAGCATTTT,CASSQDYARSRNQPQHF
.,TRBJ1-3,TRBV7-3,.,TGTGCCAGCAGCTTAGGCCCGTGGGACACCATATATTTT,CASSLGPWDTIYF
.,TRBJ1-2,TRBV5-4,.,TGTGCCAGCAGCTTCGGCGGGGGTGACGGCTACACCTTC,CASSFGGGDGYTF
.,TRBJ2-3,TRBV7-2,once,TGTGCCAGCAGCCAAGAAGTCCTGGATACGCAGTATTTT,CASSQEVLDTQYF
.,TRBJ1-5,TRBV19,.,TGTGCCAGTAGTCGGTTTGGGGACAGCAATCAGCCCCAGCATTTT,CASSRFGDSNQPQHF